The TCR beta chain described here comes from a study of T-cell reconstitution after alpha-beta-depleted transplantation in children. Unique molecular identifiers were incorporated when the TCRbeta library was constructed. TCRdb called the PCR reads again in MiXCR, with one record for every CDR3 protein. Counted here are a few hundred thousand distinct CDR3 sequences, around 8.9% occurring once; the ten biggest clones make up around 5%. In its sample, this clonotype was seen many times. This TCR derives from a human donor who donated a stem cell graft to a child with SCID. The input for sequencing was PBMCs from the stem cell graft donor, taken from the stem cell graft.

CDR3 coding DNA: TGTGCCAGCAGTACCGGACAGGTGCTCGGGGAGCAGTACTTC. Protein: CASSTGQVLGEQYF. The chain is built from TRBV27 and TRBJ2-7, with 7 bases lining up with TRBD1. Germline V gives CDR1 MNHEY, CDR2 SMNVEV (reference sequence). Trimming at V came to 5 bases and at J to 7 bases, leaving 11 bases not matched to a gene. The CDR3 loop spans 14 amino acids.